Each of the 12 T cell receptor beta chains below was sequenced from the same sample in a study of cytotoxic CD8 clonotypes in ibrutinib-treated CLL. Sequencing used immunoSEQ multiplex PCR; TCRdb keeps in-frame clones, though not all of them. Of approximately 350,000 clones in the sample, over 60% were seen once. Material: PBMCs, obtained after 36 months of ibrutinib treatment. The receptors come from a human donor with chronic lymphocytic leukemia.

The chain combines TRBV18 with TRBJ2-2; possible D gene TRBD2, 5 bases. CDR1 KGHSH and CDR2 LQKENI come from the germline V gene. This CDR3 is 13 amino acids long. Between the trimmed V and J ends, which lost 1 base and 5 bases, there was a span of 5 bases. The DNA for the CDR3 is TGTGCCAGCTCACCACTAGCGACCGGGGAGCTGTTTTTT. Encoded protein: CASSPLATGELFF. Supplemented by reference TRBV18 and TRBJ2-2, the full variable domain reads NAGVMQNPRHLVRRRGQEARLRCSPMKGHSHVYWYRQLPEEGLKFMVYLQKENIIDESGMPKERFSAEFPKEGPSILRIQQVVRGDSAAYFCASSPLATGELFFGEGSRLTVL.

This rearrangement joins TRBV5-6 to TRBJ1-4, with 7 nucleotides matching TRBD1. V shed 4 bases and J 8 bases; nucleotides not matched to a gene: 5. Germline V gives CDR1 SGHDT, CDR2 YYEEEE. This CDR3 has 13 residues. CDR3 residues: CASSPRTGEKLFF. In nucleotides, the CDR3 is TGTGCCAGCAGCCCCAGGACAGGAGAAAAACTGTTTTTT. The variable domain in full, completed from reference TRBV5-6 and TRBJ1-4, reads DAGVTQSPTHLIKTRGQQVTLRCSPKSGHDTVSWYQQALGQGPQFIFQYYEEEERQRGNFPDRFSGHQFPNYSSELNVNALLLGDSALYLCASSPRTGEKLFFGSGTQLSVL.

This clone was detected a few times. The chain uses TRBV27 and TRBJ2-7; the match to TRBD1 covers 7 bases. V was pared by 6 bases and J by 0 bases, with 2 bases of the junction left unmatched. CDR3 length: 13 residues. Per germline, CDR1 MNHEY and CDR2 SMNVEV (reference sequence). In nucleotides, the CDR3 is TGTGCCAGCAGGGGACAGAGCTCCTACGAGCAGTACTTC. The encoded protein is CASRGQSSYEQYF.

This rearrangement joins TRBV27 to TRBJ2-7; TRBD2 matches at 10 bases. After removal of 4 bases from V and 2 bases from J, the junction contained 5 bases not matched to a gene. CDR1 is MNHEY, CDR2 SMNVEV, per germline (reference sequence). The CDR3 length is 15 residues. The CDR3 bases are TGTGCCAGCAGTTACCTAGCGGGGGTCGCCTACGAGCAGTACTTC. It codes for CASSYLAGVAYEQYF.

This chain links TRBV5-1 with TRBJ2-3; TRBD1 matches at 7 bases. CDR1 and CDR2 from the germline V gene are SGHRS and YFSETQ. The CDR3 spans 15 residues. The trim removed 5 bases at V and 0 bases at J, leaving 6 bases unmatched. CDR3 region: CASSLTGPSTDTQYF. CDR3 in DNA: TGCGCCAGCAGTTTGACAGGGCCTAGCACAGATACGCAGTATTTT. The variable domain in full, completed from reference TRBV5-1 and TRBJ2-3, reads KAGVTQTPRYLIKTRGQQVTLSCSPISGHRSVSWYQQTPGQGLQFLFEYFSETQRNKGNFPGRFSGRQFSNSRSEMNVSTLELGDSALYLCASSLTGPSTDTQYFGPGTRLTVL.

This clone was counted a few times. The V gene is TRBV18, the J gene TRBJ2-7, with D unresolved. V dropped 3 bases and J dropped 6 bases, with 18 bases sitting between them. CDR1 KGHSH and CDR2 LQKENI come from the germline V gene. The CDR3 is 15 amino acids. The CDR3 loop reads CASSPSLNPWGEQYF. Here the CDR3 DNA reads TGTGCCAGCTCACCGTCGCTCAACCCATGGGGCGAGCAGTACTTC. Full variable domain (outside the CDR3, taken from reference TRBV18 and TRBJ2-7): NAGVMQNPRHLVRRRGQEARLRCSPMKGHSHVYWYRQLPEEGLKFMVYLQKENIIDESGMPKERFSAEFPKEGPSILRIQQVVRGDSAAYFCASSPSLNPWGEQYFGPGTRLTVT.

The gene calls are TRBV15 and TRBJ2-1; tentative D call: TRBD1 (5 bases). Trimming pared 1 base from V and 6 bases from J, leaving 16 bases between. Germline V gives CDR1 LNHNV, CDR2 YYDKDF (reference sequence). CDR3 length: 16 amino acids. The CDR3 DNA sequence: TGTGCCACCAGCAGAGGTCTTAGTGGAAGGGGCAATGAGCAGTTCTTC. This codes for CATSRGLSGRGNEQFF.

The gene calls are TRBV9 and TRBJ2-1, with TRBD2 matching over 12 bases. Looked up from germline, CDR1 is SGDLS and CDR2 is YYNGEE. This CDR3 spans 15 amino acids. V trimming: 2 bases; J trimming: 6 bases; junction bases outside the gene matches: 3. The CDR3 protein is CASSVETSGGNEQFF. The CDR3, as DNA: TGTGCCAGCAGCGTCGAGACTAGCGGGGGCAATGAGCAGTTCTTC.

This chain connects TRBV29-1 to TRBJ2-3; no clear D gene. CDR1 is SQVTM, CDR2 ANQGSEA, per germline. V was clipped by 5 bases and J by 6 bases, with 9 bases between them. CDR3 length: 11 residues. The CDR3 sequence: CSVSSGDTQYF. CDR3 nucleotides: TGCAGCGTTAGCAGTGGGGATACGCAGTATTTT.

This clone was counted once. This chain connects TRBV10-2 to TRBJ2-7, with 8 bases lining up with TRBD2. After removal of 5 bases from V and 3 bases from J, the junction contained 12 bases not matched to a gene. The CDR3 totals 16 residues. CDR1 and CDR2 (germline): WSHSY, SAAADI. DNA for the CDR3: TGCGCCAGCAGTTTTCCGGGTAGCGGGATCCTCTACGAGCAGTACTTC. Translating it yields CASSFPGSGILYEQYF.

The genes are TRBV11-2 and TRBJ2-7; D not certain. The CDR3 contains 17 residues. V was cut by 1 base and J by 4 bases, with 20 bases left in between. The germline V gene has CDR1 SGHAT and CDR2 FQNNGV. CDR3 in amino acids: CASSLVPHAAESYEQYF. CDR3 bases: TGTGCCAGCAGCTTAGTACCCCACGCGGCGGAGTCGTACGAGCAGTACTTC.

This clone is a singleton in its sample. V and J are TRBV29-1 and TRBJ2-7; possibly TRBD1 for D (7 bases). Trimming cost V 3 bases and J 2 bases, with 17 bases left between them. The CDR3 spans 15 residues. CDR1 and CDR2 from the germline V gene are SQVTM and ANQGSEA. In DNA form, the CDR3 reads TGCAGCGTTGAGACAGGGATACGCGGGGCCTACGAGCAGTACTTC. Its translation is CSVETGIRGAYEQYF.